Presented here are 9 T cell receptor beta chains from one specimen sequenced in a study of blood T cell repertoires in COVID-19 (dated by TCRdb to 2018 to 2021). The library relied on the immunoSEQ multiplex PCR assay. The table comes from immuneACCESS by way of TCRdb, which keeps in-frame sequences with V and J called. Part of the clones is missing from these tables; in studies checked, under half for an unresolved V gene and the rest for unknown reasons. A total of 120,000 to 150,000 clones appear in this sample, about 91% of them only once. The top ten clones comprise just under 0.95% of the sample. The material sequenced was peripheral blood. These receptor sequences come from a woman in her forties or fifties with acute or convalescent COVID-19.

V usage is TRBV6-5 and J usage is TRBJ2-3; the match to TRBD1 covers 10 bases. Per the germline V gene, CDR1 is MNHEY and CDR2 is SVGAGI. V lost 2 bases to trimming and J lost 6 bases; unmatched junction nucleotides: 8. CDR3 length equals 16 residues. CDR3 sequence reads: CASSYGTGVHRDTQYF. As DNA, the CDR3 is TGTGCCAGCAGTTACGGGACAGGGGTTCACCGGGATACGCAGTATTTT.

V gene TRBV27 combines with J gene TRBJ2-3, with 7 bases fitting TRBD1. V was clipped by 2 bases and J by 6 bases; unmatched bases: 5. CDR3 length: 14 residues. Germline V gene lookup returns CDR1 MNHEY and CDR2 SMNVEV (reference sequence). The CDR3 DNA sequence: TGTGCCAGCAGTTTACAGGGGGAGATTGATACGCAGTATTTT. It is translated as CASSLQGEIDTQYF.

This rearrangement joins TRBV6-1 to TRBJ2-7; tentatively, D is TRBD1 (6 bases). The CDR3 runs 14 residues. Germline lookup yields CDR1 MNHNS and CDR2 SASEGT. Trimming pared 2 bases from V and 2 bases from J, leaving 10 bases between. The CDR3 loop reads CASSEYPGAYEQYF. The CDR3 bases are TGTGCCAGCAGTGAATATCCAGGGGCCTACGAGCAGTACTTC.

This chain uses TRBV5-1 with TRBJ2-3; TRBD2 matches at 12 bases. The V and J ends lost 2 bases and 3 bases, in that order; junction bases with no gene match: 4. The germline V gene encodes CDR1 SGHRS and CDR2 YFSETQ. This CDR3 contains 16 residues. This CDR3 reads CASSFLGTSGTDTQYF. The DNA of the CDR3 is TGCGCCAGCAGCTTCCTCGGGACTAGCGGGACAGATACGCAGTATTTT.

V usage is TRBV27 and J usage is TRBJ1-5; D uncertain. The germline CDR1 and CDR2 sequences are MNHEY and SMNVEV (reference sequence). V was cut by 4 bases and J by 4 bases, with 11 bases left in between. CDR3 length equals 14 residues. The chain's CDR3 is CASSYKPINQPQHF. CDR3 nucleotide sequence: TGTGCCAGCAGTTATAAGCCGATAAATCAGCCCCAGCATTTT.

J is TRBJ1-4 and V is TRBV5-1; D unresolved. Germline loops: CDR1 SGHRS, CDR2 YFSETQ. The CDR3 sequence is 14 residues long. V lost 6 bases, J lost 4 bases, and 13 bases lay in between. The CDR3 nucleotides are TGCGCCAGCAAGACTGGACTCTATAATGAAAAACTGTTTTTT. Translating gives CASKTGLYNEKLFF.

J is TRBJ1-2 and V is TRBV18; D is ambiguous. The germline V gene has CDR1 KGHSH and CDR2 LQKENI. The germline V and J ends were trimmed by 2 bases and 3 bases, with 10 bases remaining between them. The CDR3 sequence is 14 residues long. The CDR3 reads CASSPGEEDYGYTF. The CDR3 bases are TGTGCCAGCTCACCAGGAGAAGAGGACTATGGCTACACCTTC.

This chain uses TRBV9 with TRBJ2-3, with 8 positions matching TRBD2. Looked up from germline, CDR1 is SGDLS and CDR2 is YYNGEE. Trimming took 4 bases from V and 1 from J; bases not matched to a gene: 5. CDR3 length: 15 residues. In DNA form, the CDR3 reads TGTGCCAGCAGCTTTGCGCGGGGGGGCACAGATACGCAGTATTTT. Translation: CASSFARGGTDTQYF.

The CDR3 DNA reads TGTGCCAGCAGCTTGGGGCAGGGGGCGTACGAGCAGTACTTC. It translates to CASSLGQGAYEQYF. J is TRBJ2-7 and V is TRBV5-6; 8 nucleotides agree with TRBD1. The germline gives CDR1 SGHDT, CDR2 YYEEEE. The CDR3 sequence is 14 residues long. V trimming: 0 bases; J trimming: 4 bases; junction bases outside the gene matches: 3.